This TCR beta chain is drawn from a study of blood T cells in healthy people across ages. This CDR3 region has 13 residues. Germline V gene sequence: CDR1 DFQATT, CDR2 SNEGSKA (reference sequence). V lost 3 bases, J lost 0 bases, and 6 bases lay in between. Caucasian individuals from Russia who were healthy and aged roughly 6 to 100 acted as donors. The second PCR ran about 6 to 12 cycles with a sample-barcoded 5' primer and J-beta primers. Through a template-switch adaptor with 12 random nucleotides, each cDNA molecule received a tag. TCRdb reanalysed the 5' RACE reads using MiXCR and keeps one entry per CDR3 protein. Of some 1.5 million distinct CDR3 sequences listed, roughly 28% were seen once; the top ten hold roughly 8.2%.

The sample consisted of blood. The TCR was taken from a woman aged 25 to 39 in good health. J is TRBJ1-3 and V is TRBV20-1; D unclear. The CDR3 protein is CSARDGSGNTIYF. CDR3 bases: TGCAGTGCTAGGGACGGCTCTGGAAACACCATATATTTT.